A selection of T cell receptor beta chains follows, all from one sample in a study of cytomegalovirus exposure and HLA in healthy donors. Assay used: immunoSEQ multiplex PCR; TCRdb lists only in-frame clones, some missing. The repertoire holds around 100,000 clones, with roughly 85% as singletons. What was sequenced was PBMCs. The receptors derive from a man aged 30 to 39 in good health and CMV-seropositive. The CDR3 runs from the conserved cysteine through the conserved F or W. Each record gives: J gene, V gene, clone size, D gene, CDR3 DNA, CDR3 protein. The D gene is left open where the match is weak. Clone size is shown for a subset of rows, as once, few, many or a class of expanded clone.

TRBJ2-3,TRBV18,-,-,TGTGCCAGCTCGGCGGCAGTCCAGGGGTGGACAGATACGCAGTATTTT,CASSAAVQGWTDTQYF
TRBJ1-6,TRBV6-5,-,-,TGTGCCAGCAGCGGACGGGGGGGGAATTCACCCCTCCACTTT,CASSGRGGNSPLHF
TRBJ1-4,TRBV5-1,few,-,TGCGCCAGCAGACAGACCGATCTTAATGAAAAACTGTTTTTT,CASRQTDLNEKLFF
TRBJ1-2,TRBV5-6,once,TRBD1,TGTGCCAGCAGCTTGACAGGGACAGTTTATGGCTACACCTTC,CASSLTGTVYGYTF
TRBJ2-3,TRBV10-3,-,-,TGTGCCATCAAGGAGGGAGGTACAGATACGCAGTATTTT,CAIKEGGTDTQYF
TRBJ1-6,TRBV18,-,TRBD1,TGTGCCAGCTCAGAAAACAGGGGCAATTCACCCCTCCACTTT,CASSENRGNSPLHF
TRBJ2-5,TRBV5-4,-,TRBD1,TGTGCCAGCAGCCTACTGGGACAGAGGGAGACCCAGTACTTC,CASSLLGQRETQYF
TRBJ2-5,TRBV10-3,-,-,TGTGCCATCAGTGAGCCAAGACTAGTAGAGACCCAGTACTTC,CAISEPRLVETQYF
TRBJ1-1,TRBV19,-,-,TGTGCCAGTACCCCTCTCGACACGGGGGGTTCTGAAGCTTTCTTT,CASTPLDTGGSEAFF
TRBJ2-5,TRBV5-1,-,TRBD1,TGCGCCAGCAGACGTGGGACAGGGGCCTTACAAGAGACCCAGTACTTC,CASRRGTGALQETQYF
TRBJ1-2,TRBV7-8,-,-,TGTGCCAGCAGCTCCGCGGTCGGGGGGCATTACTATGGCTACACCTTC,CASSSAVGGHYYGYTF
TRBJ1-1,TRBV4-1,-,TRBD1,TGCGCCAGCAGCCTCCGGGACAGGGGGATGGACACTGAAGCTTTCTTT,CASSLRDRGMDTEAFF
TRBJ2-5,TRBV9,once,-,TGTGCCAGCAGCGTAGTGTCAGGGGCAGAGACCCAGTACTTC,CASSVVSGAETQYF
TRBJ1-6,TRBV7-8,-,TRBD1,TGTGCCAGCAGCTTCACTGGACAGGGGGCACCCCTCCACTTT,CASSFTGQGAPLHF
TRBJ1-2,TRBV6-5,-,-,TGTGCCAGCAGTCTTACGGCTCGGGACTATGGCTACACCTTC,CASSLTARDYGYTF
TRBJ2-7,TRBV14,-,TRBD2,TGTGCCAGCAGCCAAGGATACGGACTAGCCCGGGACTACGAGCAGTACTTC,CASSQGYGLARDYEQYF
TRBJ1-2,TRBV9,-,TRBD1,TGTGCCAGCAGCTTTGGGACAGCCTATGGCTACACCTTC,CASSFGTAYGYTF
TRBJ1-1,TRBV5-1,-,TRBD1,TGCGCCAGCAGGACCGGGACAGTCAACACTGAAGCTTTCTTT,CASRTGTVNTEAFF
TRBJ1-2,TRBV5-4,-,-,TGTGCCAGCAGCTTGGATGGGGGGGCGAATGGCTACACCTTC,CASSLDGGANGYTF
TRBJ1-2,TRBV5-1,-,-,TGCGCCAGCAGCTTGGATTCAGGACTCTATGGCTACACCTTC,CASSLDSGLYGYTF
TRBJ1-1,TRBV11-3,once,-,TGTGCCAGCAGCTTGAGCACTGAAGCTTTCTTT,CASSLSTEAFF
TRBJ1-2,TRBV4-1,-,-,TGCGCCAGCAGCCAATTGGACACTTTTTTTGGCTACACCTTC,CASSQLDTFFGYTF
TRBJ2-7,TRBV5-1,-,TRBD2,TGCGCCAGCAGCTTGGGACTAGCGGGGGGTTTTTACGAGCAGTACTTC,CASSLGLAGGFYEQYF
TRBJ1-1,TRBV4-2,-,-,TGTGCCAGCAGCCAAGGGCGCCAGGGGTACAAAGCTTTCTTT,CASSQGRQGYKAFF
TRBJ1-1,TRBV19,-,-,TGTGCCAGTAGGAACAGGATTAAGAACACTGAAGCTTTCTTT,CASRNRIKNTEAFF
TRBJ2-7,TRBV7-3,-,-,TGTGCCAGCAGAAATACAGGGAACTACGAGCAGTACTTC,CASRNTGNYEQYF
TRBJ1-1,TRBV5-1,-,-,TGCGCCAGCAGCCCCCAGGGTGGGTACACTGAAGCTTTCTTT,CASSPQGGYTEAFF
TRBJ1-2,TRBV28,-,-,TGTGCCAGCAGTTCGGGGGGGAACTATGGCTACACCTTC,CASSSGGNYGYTF
TRBJ2-6,TRBV11-2,-,TRBD1,TGTGCCAGCAGCCGGACAGGGATTACTGATGGGGCCAACGTCCTGACTTTC,CASSRTGITDGANVLTF
TRBJ1-2,TRBV5-6,-,-,TGTGCCAGCAGCTTGGGGGGGGGCGACGAAGAATCCTATGGCTACACCTTC,CASSLGGGDEESYGYTF
TRBJ2-1,TRBV7-3,-,-,TGTGCCAGCAGCTTCTCCGGGAGCCGAGAGCAGTTCTTC,CASSFSGSREQFF
TRBJ2-7,TRBV5-4,few,-,TGTGCCAGCAGCACAATTGGACAGGGAGGGGACTACGAGCAGTACTTC,CASSTIGQGGDYEQYF
TRBJ1-4,TRBV19,-,TRBD1,TGTGCCAGTAGTCCCGTGACAGGGCGGGGTGAAAAACTGTTTTTT,CASSPVTGRGEKLFF